This T cell receptor beta chain derives from a study of response to subunit inactivated influenza vaccine. Study-level results: Authors proposed each seasonal influenza vaccination draws in few new T cells.

Trimming stripped 3 bases from V and 4 bases from J, with 19 bases between. The CDR3 extends over 17 amino acids. CDR1 MNHEY and CDR2 SVGEGT come from the germline V gene. TCRdb fed the RT-PCR reads into MiXCR, producing one record per CDR3 protein. In the table there are roughly 290,000 distinct CDR3 sequences, less than 25% of which are singletons. This clonotype was counted between two and nine times. Its antigen is unknown. This receptor was identified in a man aged 50 to 69 who received an inactivated influenza vaccine. V and J are TRBV6-2 or TRBV6-3 and TRBJ1-3; D is unresolved. The material sequenced was PBMCs from blood, taken roughly 20 months after vaccination. The CDR3 DNA is TGTGCCAGCAGTTATAGTCGGTGGTCGGCAGCAGGAAACACCATATATTTT. Its translation is CASSYSRWSAAGNTIYF.